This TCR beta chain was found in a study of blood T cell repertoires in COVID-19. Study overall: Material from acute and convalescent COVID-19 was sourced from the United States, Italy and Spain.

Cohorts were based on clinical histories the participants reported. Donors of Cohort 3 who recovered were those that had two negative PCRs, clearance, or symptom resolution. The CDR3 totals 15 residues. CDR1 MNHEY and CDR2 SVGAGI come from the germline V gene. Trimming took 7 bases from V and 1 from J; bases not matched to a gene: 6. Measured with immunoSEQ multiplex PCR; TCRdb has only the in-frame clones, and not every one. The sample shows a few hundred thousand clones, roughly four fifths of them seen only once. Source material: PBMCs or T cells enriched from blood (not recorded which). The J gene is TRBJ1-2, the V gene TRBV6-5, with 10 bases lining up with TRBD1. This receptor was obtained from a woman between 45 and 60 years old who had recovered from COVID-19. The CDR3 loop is CASTMTGGLNYGYTF. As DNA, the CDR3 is TGTGCCAGCACCATGACAGGGGGCCTTAACTATGGCTACACCTTC.